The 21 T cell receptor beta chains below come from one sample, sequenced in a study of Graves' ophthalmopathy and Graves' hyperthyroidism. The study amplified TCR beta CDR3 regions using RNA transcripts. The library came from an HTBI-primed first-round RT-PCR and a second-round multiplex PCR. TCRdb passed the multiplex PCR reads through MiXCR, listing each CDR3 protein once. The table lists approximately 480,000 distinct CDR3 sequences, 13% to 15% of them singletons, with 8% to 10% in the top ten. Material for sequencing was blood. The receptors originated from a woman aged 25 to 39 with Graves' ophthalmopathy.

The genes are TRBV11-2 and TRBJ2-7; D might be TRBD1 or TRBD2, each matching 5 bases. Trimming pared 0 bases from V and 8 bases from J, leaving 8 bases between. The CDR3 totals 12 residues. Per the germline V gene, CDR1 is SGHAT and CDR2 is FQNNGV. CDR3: CASSLDGGKQYF. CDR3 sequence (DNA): TGTGCCAGCAGCTTAGATGGGGGTAAGCAGTACTTC. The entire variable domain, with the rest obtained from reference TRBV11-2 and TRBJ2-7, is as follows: EAGVAQSPRYKIIEKRQSVAFWCNPISGHATLYWYQQILGQGPKLLIQFQNNGVVDDSQLPKDRFSAERLKGVDSTLKIQPAKLEDSAVYLCASSLDGGKQYFGPGTRLTVT.

CDR3 DNA sequence: TGTGCCAGCAGCTTAGTACAGACCTACGAGCAGTGCGTC. Protein product: CASSLVQTYEQCV. This chain connects TRBV7-2 to TRBJ2-7; no clear D. The germline gives CDR1 SGHTA, CDR2 FQGNSA. The CDR3 totals 13 residues.

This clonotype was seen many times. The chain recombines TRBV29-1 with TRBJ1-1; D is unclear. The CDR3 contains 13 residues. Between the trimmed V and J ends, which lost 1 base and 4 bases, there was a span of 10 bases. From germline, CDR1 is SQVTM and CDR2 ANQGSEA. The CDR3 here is CSVEGGGGTEAFF. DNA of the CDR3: TGCAGCGTTGAAGGTGGAGGCGGCACTGAAGCTTTCTTT.

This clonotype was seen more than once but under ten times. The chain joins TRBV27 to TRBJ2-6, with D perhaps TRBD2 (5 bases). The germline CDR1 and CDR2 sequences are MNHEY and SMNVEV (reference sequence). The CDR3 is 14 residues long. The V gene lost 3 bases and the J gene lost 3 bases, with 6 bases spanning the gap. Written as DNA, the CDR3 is TGTGCCAGCAGTTTCGGGGATGGGGCCAACGTCCTGACTTTC. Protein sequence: CASSFGDGANVLTF.

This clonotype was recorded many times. As DNA, the CDR3 is TGTGCCAGCAGCTTACGTGCAGGGACAGGGGCAAACGAGCAGTACTTC. Translation: CASSLRAGTGANEQYF. V and J are TRBV7-6 and TRBJ2-7; 10 bases are shared with TRBD1. V was pared by 2 bases and J by 5 bases, with 9 bases of the junction left unmatched. The CDR3 length is 16 residues. CDR1 and CDR2 (germline): SGHVS, FNYEAQ.

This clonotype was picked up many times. The CDR3 coding sequence is TGTGCCAGCAGCTTCGGACAGTCGCTATATAATTCACCCCTCCACTTT. This gives the protein CASSFGQSLYNSPLHF. This rearrangement joins TRBV28 to TRBJ1-6, with a tentative D call TRBD1 (6 bases). V lost 6 bases, J lost 4 bases, and 16 bases lay in between. In germline, CDR1 is MDHEN, CDR2 SYDVKM. The CDR3 covers 16 residues.

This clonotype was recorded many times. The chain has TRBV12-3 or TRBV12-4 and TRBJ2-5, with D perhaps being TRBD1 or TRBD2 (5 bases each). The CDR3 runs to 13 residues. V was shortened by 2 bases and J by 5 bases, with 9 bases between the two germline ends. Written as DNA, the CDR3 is TGTGCCAGCAGTTTAACCGGGGCCGAGACCCAGTACTTC. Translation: CASSLTGAETQYF.

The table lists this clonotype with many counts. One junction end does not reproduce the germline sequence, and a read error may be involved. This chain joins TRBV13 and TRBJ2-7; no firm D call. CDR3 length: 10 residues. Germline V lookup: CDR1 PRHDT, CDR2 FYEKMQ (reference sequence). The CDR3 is CASSPYEQYF. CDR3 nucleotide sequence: TGTGCCAGCAGCCCCTATGAGCAGTACTTC.

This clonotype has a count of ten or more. The CDR3 loop is CATSGGQGRTEAFF. DNA for the CDR3: TGTGCCACCAGCGGGGGACAGGGAAGAACTGAAGCTTTCTTT. The chain links TRBV15 to TRBJ1-1; 9 bases agree with TRBD1. The germline V gene encodes CDR1 LNHNV and CDR2 YYDKDF (reference sequence). The CDR3 has 14 amino acids. The ends lost 5 bases at V and 5 bases at J; junction bases unmatched: 6.

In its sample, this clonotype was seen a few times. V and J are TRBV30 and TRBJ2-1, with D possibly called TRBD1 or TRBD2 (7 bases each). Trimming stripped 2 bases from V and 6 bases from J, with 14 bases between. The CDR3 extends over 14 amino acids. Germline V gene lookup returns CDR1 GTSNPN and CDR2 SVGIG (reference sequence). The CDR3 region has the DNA TGTGCCTGGAGTACAGGGGAGGGAATCAATGAGCAGTTCTTC. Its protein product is CAWSTGEGINEQFF.

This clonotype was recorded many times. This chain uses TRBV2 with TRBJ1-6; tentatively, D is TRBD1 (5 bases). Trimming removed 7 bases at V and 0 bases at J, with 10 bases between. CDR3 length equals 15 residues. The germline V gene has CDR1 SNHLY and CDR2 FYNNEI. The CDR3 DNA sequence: TGTGCCAGCACCCGACAGAGCTCCTATAATTCACCCCTCCACTTT. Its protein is CASTRQSSYNSPLHF.

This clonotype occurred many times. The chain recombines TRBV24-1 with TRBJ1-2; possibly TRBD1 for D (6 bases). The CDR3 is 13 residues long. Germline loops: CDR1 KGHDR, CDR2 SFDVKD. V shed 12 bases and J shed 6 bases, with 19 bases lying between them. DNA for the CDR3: TGTGCCCCTCACACAGGGATCGGGGATGGCTACACCTTC. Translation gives CAPHTGIGDGYTF.

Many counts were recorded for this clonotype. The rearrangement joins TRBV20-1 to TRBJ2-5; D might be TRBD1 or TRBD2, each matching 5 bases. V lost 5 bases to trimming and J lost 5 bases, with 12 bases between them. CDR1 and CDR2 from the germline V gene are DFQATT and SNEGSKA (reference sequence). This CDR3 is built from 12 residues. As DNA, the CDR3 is TGCAGTGCTCCCCCTGGGGGTGAGACCCAGTACTTC. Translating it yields CSAPPGGETQYF.

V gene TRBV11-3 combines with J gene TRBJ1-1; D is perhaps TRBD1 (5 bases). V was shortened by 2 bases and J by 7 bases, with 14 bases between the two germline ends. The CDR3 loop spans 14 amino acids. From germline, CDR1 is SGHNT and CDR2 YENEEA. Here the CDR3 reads CASSLQGFGHEAFF. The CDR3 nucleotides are TGTGCCAGCAGCTTACAGGGCTTCGGGCATGAAGCTTTCTTT.

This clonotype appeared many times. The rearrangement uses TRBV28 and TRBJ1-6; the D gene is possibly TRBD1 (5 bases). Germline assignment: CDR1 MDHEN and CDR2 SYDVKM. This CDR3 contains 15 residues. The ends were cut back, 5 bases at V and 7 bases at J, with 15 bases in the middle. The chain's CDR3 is CASSPGDGRNSPLHF. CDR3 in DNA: TGTGCCAGCAGTCCCGGGGACGGTAGAAATTCACCCCTCCACTTT.

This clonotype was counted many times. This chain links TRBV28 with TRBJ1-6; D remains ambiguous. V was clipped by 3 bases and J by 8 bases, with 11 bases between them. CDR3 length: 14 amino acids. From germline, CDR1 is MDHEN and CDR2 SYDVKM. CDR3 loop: CASSLRVWYSPLHF. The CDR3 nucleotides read TGTGCCAGCAGTTTGCGGGTATGGTATTCACCCCTCCACTTT.

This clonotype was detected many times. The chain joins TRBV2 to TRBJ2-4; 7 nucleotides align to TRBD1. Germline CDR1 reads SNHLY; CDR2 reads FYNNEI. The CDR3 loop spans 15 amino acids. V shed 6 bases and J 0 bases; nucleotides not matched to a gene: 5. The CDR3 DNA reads TGTGCCAGCAGGCCGGACAGGCTAGCCAAAAACATTCAGTACTTC. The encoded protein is CASRPDRLAKNIQYF.

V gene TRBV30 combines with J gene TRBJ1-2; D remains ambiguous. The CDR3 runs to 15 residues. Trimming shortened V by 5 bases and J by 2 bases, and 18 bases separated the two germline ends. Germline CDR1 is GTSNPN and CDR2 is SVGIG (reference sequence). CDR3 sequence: CAWEALIRANYGYTF. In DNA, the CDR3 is TGTGCCTGGGAAGCCCTCATCCGGGCCAACTATGGCTACACCTTC. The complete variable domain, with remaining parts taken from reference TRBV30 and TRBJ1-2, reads SQTIHQWPATLVQPVGSPLSLECTVEGTSNPNLYWYRQAAGRGLQLLFYSVGIGQISSEVPQNLSASRPQDRQFILSSKKLLLSDSGFYLCAWEALIRANYGYTFGSGTRLTVV.

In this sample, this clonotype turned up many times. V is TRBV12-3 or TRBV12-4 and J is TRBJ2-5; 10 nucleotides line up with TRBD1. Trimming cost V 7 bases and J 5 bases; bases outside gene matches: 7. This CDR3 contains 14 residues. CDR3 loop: CASTLVTGGETQYF. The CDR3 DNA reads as TGTGCCAGCACACTAGTGACAGGGGGCGAGACCCAGTACTTC.

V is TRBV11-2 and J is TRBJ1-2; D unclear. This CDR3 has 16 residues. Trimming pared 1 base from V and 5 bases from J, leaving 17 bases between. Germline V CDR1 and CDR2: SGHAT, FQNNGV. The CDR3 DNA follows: TGTGCCAGCAGCTTAGTCCAAGGAACTCACGTTTATGGCTACACCTTC. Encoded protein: CASSLVQGTHVYGYTF.

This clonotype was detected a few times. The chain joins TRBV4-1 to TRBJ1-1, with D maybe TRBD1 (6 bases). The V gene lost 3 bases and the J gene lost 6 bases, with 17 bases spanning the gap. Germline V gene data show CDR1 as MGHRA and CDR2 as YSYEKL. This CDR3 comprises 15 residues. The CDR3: CASSHSKQGRAEAFF. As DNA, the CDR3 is TGCGCCAGCAGCCATTCTAAACAGGGACGGGCTGAAGCTTTCTTT.